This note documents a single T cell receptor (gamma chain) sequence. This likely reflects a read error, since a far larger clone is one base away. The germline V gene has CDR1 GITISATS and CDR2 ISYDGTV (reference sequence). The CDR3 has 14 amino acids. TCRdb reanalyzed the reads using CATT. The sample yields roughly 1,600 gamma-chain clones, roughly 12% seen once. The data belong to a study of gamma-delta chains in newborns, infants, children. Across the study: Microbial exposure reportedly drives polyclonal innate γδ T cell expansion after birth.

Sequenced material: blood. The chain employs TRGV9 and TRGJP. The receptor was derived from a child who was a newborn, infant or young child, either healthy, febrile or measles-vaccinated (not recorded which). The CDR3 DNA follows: TGTGCCTTGTGGCAAGAGTTGGACAAAAAAATCAAGGTATTT. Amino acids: CALWQELDKKIKVF.